This record concerns one T cell receptor (beta chain) sequence. This specimen comes from a study of tumor-infiltrating lymphocytes in oesophageal squamous cell carcinoma. TCRdb itself ran the PCR reads through MiXCR, one entry per CDR3 protein. The sample gives approximately 15,000 distinct CDR3 sequences, roughly half of which show up once; about 14% is in the top ten. Germline V gene lookup returns CDR1 WNHNN and CDR2 SYGVQD (reference sequence). The CDR3 consists of 14 residues. This TCR was recovered from a male donor with esophageal squamous cell carcinoma. The rearrangement links TRBV10-1 to TRBJ2-4, with TRBD1 as a possible D gene (6 bases). The J call is in doubt because the DNA end fits TRBJ2-5 better. Sequences were obtained from blood. CDR3 sequence reads: CASSESGALETQYF. The CDR3 bases are TGCGCCAGCAGTGAGTCGGGGGCTCTGGAGACCCAGTACTTC.